Following are 9 T cell receptor beta chains from one sample sequenced in a study of OX40 agonist ivuxolimab in advanced cancers. Here immunoSEQ multiplex PCR was the method, and the copy in TCRdb shows in-frame clones only, minus some. The sample lists tens of thousands of clones; around 89% were seen once. Specimen: CD4+ or CD8+ T cells sorted from blood, collected in a trial of the OX40 agonist ivuxolimab. The receptor source for this set is an adult with an advanced solid tumor such as melanoma, head and neck, liver or kidney cancer.

The gene calls are TRBV4-2 and TRBJ1-2; D is unclear. The CDR3 contains 16 residues. Trimming removed 4 bases from V and 4 bases from J, with 19 bases in between. Germline V gene data show CDR1 as LGHNA and CDR2 as YNFKEQ. CDR3 sequence: CASSPSYGATVYGYTF. As DNA, the CDR3 is TGTGCCAGCAGCCCTTCTTACGGAGCTACAGTCTATGGCTACACCTTC.

This clone was counted between two and nine times. This chain joins TRBV11-2 and TRBJ1-1; D remains ambiguous. The germline V gene has CDR1 SGHAT and CDR2 FQNNGV. The CDR3 sequence is 14 residues long. V gave up 5 bases and J gave up 1 base, with 11 bases separating them. The CDR3: CASSPGWGNTEAFF. In DNA, the CDR3 is TGTGCCAGCAGCCCCGGGTGGGGGAACACTGAAGCTTTCTTT.

CDR3 region: CASSQEIGQPSNQPQHF. As DNA, the CDR3 is TGTGCCAGCAGCCAAGAAATCGGACAGCCTTCCAATCAGCCCCAGCATTTT. V gene TRBV4-2 combines with J gene TRBJ1-5, with D possibly TRBD1 on 6 matching bases. Trimming shortened V by 0 bases and J by 3 bases, and 15 bases separated the two germline ends. Germline-derived CDR1 and CDR2 are LGHNA and YNFKEQ. This CDR3 comprises 17 residues.

This clone was observed a handful of times. This chain connects TRBV9 to TRBJ2-1; 10 positions match TRBD2. Germline CDR1 SGDLS, CDR2 YYNGEE. There are 15 residues in the CDR3. The V segment lost 1 base and the J segment 6 bases; nucleotides outside the gene matches: 4. The CDR3 loop reads CASSVSSGSGNEQFF. In DNA, the CDR3 is TGTGCCAGCAGCGTATCTAGCGGGAGTGGCAATGAGCAGTTCTTC.

V is TRBV5-6 and J is TRBJ1-2; D unclear. Germline CDR1 is SGHDT and CDR2 is YYEEEE. The CDR3 runs 13 residues. Trimming removed 2 bases at V and 4 bases at J, with 9 bases between. CDR3 sequence reads: CASSLGAFYGYTF. CDR3 DNA sequence: TGTGCCAGCAGCTTAGGCGCCTTCTATGGCTACACCTTC. Combining the CDR3 with reference TRBV5-6 and TRBJ1-2 gives the whole variable domain DAGVTQSPTHLIKTRGQQVTLRCSPKSGHDTVSWYQQALGQGPQFIFQYYEEEERQRGNFPDRFSGHQFPNYSSELNVNALLLGDSALYLCASSLGAFYGYTFGSGTRLTVV.

In this sample, this clone turned up a few times. The J gene is TRBJ2-7, the V gene TRBV7-9, with 7 bases fitting TRBD2. Germline trimming cut 5 bases from V and 4 bases from J; bases unmatched to any gene: 11. CDR1 and CDR2 (germline): SEHNR, FQNEAQ (reference sequence). The CDR3 loop spans 15 amino acids. The CDR3 region is CASSPGGEGLYEQYF. As DNA, the CDR3 is TGTGCCAGCAGCCCCGGTGGGGAGGGCCTTTACGAGCAGTACTTC. Full variable domain (missing parts from reference TRBV7-9 and TRBJ2-7): DTGVSQNPRHKITKRGQNVTFRCDPISEHNRLYWYRQTLGQGPEFLTYFQNEAQLEKSRLLSDRFSAERPKGSFSTLEIQRTEQGDSAMYLCASSPGGEGLYEQYFGPGTRLTVT.

This rearrangement joins TRBV10-3 to TRBJ2-7; TRBD1 matches 7 bases. CDR1 ENHRY and CDR2 SYGVKD come from the germline V gene. This CDR3 contains 13 residues. With V trimmed by 10 bases and J by 3 bases, 9 bases remained unmatched. The CDR3: CATQGQSGYEQYF. The CDR3 DNA reads as TGTGCCACCCAGGGACAGTCTGGCTACGAGCAGTACTTC.

Sample share makes this clone medium-sized. The V gene is TRBV15, the J gene TRBJ1-5; D is perhaps TRBD1 (5 bases). This CDR3 is 14 amino acids long. Germline CDR1 LNHNV, CDR2 YYDKDF (reference sequence). The germline V and J ends were trimmed by 3 bases and 5 bases, with 11 bases remaining between them. The CDR3 DNA reads TGTGCCACCAGCAGGGGGCGAGAATATCAGCCCCAGCATTTT. This encodes CATSRGREYQPQHF.

The chain uses TRBV28 and TRBJ1-3; maybe TRBD1 (5 bases). The CDR3 is made up of 13 amino acids. V was trimmed by 6 bases and J by 1 base, leaving 7 bases between them. CDR1 MDHEN and CDR2 SYDVKM come from the germline V gene. CDR3 sequence reads: CASRRGSGNTIYF. The CDR3 DNA reads TGTGCCAGCAGGAGGGGTTCTGGAAACACCATATATTTT.